This T cell receptor (beta chain) originates from a study of T cell changes during pregnancy in multiple sclerosis. Assay used: immunoSEQ multiplex PCR; TCRdb lists only in-frame clones, some missing. The sample yields around 80,000 clones, nearly 95% seen once. The TCR comes from a female donor in good health, enrolled as a control in a pregnancy study. This sample comprised peripheral blood, obtained in the second trimester of pregnancy.

The CDR3 sequence: CASSADRGGNQPQHF. The CDR3 nucleotides are TGTGCCAGCAGCGCGGACAGGGGGGGGAATCAGCCCCAGCATTTT. The chain links TRBV7-2 to TRBJ1-5; 10 nucleotides line up with TRBD1. Trimming at V came to 5 bases and at J to 4 bases, leaving 5 bases not matched to a gene. This CDR3 comprises 15 residues. Germline V CDR1 and CDR2: SGHTA, FQGNSA.